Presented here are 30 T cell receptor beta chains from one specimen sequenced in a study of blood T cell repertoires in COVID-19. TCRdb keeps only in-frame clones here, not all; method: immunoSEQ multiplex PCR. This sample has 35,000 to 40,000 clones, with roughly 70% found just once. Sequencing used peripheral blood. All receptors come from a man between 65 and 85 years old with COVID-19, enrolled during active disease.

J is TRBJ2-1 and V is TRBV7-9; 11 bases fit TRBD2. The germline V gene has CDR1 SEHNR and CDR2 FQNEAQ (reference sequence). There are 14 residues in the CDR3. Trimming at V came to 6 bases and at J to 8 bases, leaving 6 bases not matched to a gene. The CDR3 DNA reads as TGTGCCAGCAGGTTTAGCGGGAGGGGGGATGAGCAGTTCTTC. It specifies CASRFSGRGDEQFF. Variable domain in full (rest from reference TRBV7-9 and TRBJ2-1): DTGVSQNPRHKITKRGQNVTFRCDPISEHNRLYWYRQTLGQGPEFLTYFQNEAQLEKSRLLSDRFSAERPKGSFSTLEIQRTEQGDSAMYLCASRFSGRGDEQFFGPGTRLTVL.

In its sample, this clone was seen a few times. The CDR3 loop is CASSRTGRGIYGYTF. The CDR3 DNA sequence: TGTGCCAGCAGTAGGACAGGTCGGGGAATATATGGCTACACCTTC. This chain uses TRBV28 with TRBJ1-2, with TRBD1 identical over 7 bases. The CDR3 totals 15 residues. The V segment lost 5 bases and the J segment 5 bases; nucleotides outside the gene matches: 11. Per germline, CDR1 MDHEN and CDR2 SYDVKM.

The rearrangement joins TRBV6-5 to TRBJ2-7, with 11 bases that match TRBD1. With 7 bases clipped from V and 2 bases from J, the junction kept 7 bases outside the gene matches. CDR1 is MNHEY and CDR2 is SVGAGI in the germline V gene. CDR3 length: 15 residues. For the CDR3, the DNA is TGTGCCAGCACCTTTCAGGACAGGGGGCCCTACGAGCAGTACTTC. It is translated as CASTFQDRGPYEQYF.

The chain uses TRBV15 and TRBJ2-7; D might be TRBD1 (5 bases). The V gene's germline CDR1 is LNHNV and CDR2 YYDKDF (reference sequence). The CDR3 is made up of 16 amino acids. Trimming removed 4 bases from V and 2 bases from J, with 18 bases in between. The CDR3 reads CATSTARADTTYEQYF. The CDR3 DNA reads TGTGCCACCAGCACCGCCAGGGCGGATACGACCTACGAGCAGTACTTC. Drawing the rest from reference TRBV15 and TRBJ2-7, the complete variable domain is DAMVIQNPRYQVTQFGKPVTLSCSQTLNHNVMYWYQQKSSQAPKLLFHYYDKDFNNEADTPDNFQSRRPNTSFCFLDIRSPGLGDTAMYLCATSTARADTTYEQYFGPGTRLTVT.

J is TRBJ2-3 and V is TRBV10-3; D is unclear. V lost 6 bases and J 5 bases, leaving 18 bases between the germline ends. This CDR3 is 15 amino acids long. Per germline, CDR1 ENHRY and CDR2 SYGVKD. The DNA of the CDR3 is TGTGCCATCAGAGAAGACCCTTCCAGGATAGATACGCAGTATTTT. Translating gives CAIREDPSRIDTQYF.

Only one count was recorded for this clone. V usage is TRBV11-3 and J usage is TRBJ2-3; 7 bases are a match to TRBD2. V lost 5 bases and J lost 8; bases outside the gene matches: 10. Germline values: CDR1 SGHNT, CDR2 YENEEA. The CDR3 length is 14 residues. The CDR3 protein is CASSRAGLRGTQYF. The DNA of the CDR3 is TGTGCCAGCAGCCGAGCGGGGCTTCGCGGTACGCAGTATTTT.

As DNA, the CDR3 is TGTGCCAGCAGTTTATTAAGGCAGGGGGGCAATCAGCCCCAGCATTTT. Its protein product is CASSLLRQGGNQPQHF. This sequence joins TRBV28 and TRBJ1-5; 7 nucleotides align to TRBD1. This CDR3 contains 16 residues. Germline loops: CDR1 MDHEN, CDR2 SYDVKM. J was trimmed by 2 bases and V by 1 base; bases with no gene match: 5.

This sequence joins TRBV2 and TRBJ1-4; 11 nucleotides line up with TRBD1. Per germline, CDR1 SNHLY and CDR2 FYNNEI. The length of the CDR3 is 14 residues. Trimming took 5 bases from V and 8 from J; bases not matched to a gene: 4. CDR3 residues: CASSRGQGVEKLFF. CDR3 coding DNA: TGTGCCAGCAGTAGGGGACAGGGGGTCGAAAAACTGTTTTTT.

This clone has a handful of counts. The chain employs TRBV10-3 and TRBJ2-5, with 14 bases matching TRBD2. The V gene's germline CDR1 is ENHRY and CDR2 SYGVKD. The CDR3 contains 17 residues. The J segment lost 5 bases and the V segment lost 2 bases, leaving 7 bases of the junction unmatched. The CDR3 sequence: CAISEGLAGGLRETQYF. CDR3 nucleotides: TGTGCCATCAGTGAGGGACTAGCGGGGGGCCTTCGCGAGACCCAGTACTTC.

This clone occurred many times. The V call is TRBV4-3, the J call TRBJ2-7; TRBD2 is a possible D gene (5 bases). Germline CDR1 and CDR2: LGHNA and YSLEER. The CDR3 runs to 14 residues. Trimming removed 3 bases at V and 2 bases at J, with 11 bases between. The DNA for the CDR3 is TGCGCCAGCAGCCAGGAGGACGGGGCCTACGAGCAGTACTTC. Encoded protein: CASSQEDGAYEQYF.

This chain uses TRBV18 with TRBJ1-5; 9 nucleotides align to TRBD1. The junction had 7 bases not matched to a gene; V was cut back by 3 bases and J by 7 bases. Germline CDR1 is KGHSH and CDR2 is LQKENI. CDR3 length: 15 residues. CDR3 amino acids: CASSPGQGREQPQHF. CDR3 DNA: TGTGCCAGCTCACCCGGACAGGGGCGGGAGCAGCCCCAGCATTTT.

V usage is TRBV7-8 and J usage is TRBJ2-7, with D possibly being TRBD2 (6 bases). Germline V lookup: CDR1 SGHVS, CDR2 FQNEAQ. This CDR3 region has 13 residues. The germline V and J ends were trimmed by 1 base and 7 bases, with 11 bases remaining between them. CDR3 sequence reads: CASSLETRSEQYF. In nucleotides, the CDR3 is TGTGCCAGCAGCTTAGAGACTAGGTCTGAGCAGTACTTC.

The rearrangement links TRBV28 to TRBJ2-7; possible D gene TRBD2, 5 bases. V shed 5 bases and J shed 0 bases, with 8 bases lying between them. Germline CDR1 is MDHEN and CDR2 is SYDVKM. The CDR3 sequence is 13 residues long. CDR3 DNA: TGTGCCAGCAGTCGGGATAGCTCCTACGAGCAGTACTTC. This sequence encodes CASSRDSSYEQYF.

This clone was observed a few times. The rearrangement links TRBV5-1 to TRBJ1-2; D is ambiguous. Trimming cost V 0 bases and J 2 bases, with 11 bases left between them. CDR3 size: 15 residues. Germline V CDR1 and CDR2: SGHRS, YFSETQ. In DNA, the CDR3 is TGCGCCAGCAGCTTGGAGTTTGGTCAGAACTATGGCTACACCTTC. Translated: CASSLEFGQNYGYTF.

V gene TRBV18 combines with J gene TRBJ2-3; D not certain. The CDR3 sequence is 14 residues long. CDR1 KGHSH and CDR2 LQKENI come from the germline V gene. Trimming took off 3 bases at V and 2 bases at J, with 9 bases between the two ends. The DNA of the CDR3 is TGTGCCAGCTCACCTACGACACCCACAGATACGCAGTATTTT. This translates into CASSPTTPTDTQYF.

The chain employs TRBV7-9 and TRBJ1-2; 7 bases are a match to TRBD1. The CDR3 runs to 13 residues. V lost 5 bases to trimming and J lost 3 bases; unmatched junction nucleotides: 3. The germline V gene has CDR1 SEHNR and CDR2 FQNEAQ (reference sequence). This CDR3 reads CASSRTGDYGYTF. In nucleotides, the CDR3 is TGTGCCAGCAGCCGGACAGGTGACTATGGCTACACCTTC.

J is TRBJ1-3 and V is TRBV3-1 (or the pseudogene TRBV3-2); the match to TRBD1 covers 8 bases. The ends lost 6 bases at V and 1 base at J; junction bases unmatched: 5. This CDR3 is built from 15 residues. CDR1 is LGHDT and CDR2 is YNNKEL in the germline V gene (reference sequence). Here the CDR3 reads CASRNQGASGNTIYF. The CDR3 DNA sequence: TGTGCCAGCAGGAATCAGGGGGCGTCTGGAAACACCATATATTTT.

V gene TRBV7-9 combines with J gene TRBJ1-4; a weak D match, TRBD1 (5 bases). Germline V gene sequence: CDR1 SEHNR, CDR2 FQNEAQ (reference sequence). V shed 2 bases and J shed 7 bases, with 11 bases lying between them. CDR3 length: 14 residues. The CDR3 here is CASSLMGPGEKLFF. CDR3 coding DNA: TGTGCCAGCAGCTTAATGGGGCCGGGTGAAAAACTGTTTTTT.

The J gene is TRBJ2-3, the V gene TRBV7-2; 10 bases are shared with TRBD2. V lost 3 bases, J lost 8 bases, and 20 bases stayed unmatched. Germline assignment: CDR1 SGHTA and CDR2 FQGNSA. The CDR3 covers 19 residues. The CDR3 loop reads CASSFLLTRASGGRGTQYF. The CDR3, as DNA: TGTGCCAGCAGCTTTCTCCTTACACGGGCTAGCGGGGGCAGGGGTACGCAGTATTTT.

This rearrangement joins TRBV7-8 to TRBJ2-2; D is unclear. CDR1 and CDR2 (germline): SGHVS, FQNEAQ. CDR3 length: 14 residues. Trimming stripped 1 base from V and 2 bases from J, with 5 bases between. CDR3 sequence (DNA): TGTGCCAGCAGCTTAGGCACTAACACCGGGGAGCTGTTTTTT. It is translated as CASSLGTNTGELFF.

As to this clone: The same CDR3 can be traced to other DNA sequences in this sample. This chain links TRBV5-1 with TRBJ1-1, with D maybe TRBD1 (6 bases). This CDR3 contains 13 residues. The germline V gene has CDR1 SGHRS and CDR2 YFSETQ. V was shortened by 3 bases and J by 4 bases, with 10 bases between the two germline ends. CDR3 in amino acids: CASSSQGSTEAFF. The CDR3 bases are TGCGCCAGCAGCTCACAGGGATCCACTGAAGCTTTCTTT.

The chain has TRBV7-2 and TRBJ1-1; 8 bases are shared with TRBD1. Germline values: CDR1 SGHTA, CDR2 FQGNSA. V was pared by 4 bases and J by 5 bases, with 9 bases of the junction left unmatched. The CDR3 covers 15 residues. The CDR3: CASSWRTGRTTEAFF. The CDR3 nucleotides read TGTGCCAGCAGCTGGAGGACAGGGCGTACGACTGAAGCTTTCTTT. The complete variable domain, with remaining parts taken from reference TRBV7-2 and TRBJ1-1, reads GAGVSQSPSNKVTEKGKDVELRCDPISGHTALYWYRQSLGQGLEFLIYFQGNSAPDKSGLPSDRFSAERTGGSVSTLTIQRTQQEDSAVYLCASSWRTGRTTEAFFGQGTRLTVV.

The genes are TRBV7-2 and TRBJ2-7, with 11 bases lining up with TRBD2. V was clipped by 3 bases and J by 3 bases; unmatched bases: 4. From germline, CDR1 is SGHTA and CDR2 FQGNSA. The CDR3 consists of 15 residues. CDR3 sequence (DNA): TGTGCCAGCAGCTTGACTAGCGGGGTGTTCTACGAGCAGTACTTC. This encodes CASSLTSGVFYEQYF.

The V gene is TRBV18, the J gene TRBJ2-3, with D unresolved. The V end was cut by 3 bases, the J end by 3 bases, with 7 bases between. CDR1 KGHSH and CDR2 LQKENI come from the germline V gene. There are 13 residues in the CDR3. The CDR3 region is CASSPLKTDTQYF. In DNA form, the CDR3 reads TGTGCCAGCTCACCCTTAAAAACAGATACGCAGTATTTT. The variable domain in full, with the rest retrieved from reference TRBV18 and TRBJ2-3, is NAGVMQNPRHLVRRRGQEARLRCSPMKGHSHVYWYRQLPEEGLKFMVYLQKENIIDESGMPKERFSAEFPKEGPSILRIQQVVRGDSAAYFCASSPLKTDTQYFGPGTRLTVL.

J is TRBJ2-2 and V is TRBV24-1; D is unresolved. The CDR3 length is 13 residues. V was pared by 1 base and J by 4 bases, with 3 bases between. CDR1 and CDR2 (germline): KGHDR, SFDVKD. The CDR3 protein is CATSDFGTGELFF. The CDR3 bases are TGTGCCACCAGTGATTTCGGCACCGGGGAGCTGTTTTTT.

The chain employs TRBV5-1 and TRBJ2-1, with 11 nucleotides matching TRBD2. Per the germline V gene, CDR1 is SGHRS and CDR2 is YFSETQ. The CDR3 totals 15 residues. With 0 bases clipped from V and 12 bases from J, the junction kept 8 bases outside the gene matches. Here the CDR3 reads CASSLGLAGSLGQFF. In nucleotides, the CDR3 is TGCGCCAGCAGCTTGGGACTAGCGGGGTCCTTGGGGCAGTTCTTC. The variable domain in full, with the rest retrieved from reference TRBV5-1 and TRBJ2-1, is KAGVTQTPRYLIKTRGQQVTLSCSPISGHRSVSWYQQTPGQGLQFLFEYFSETQRNKGNFPGRFSGRQFSNSRSEMNVSTLELGDSALYLCASSLGLAGSLGQFFGPGTRLTVL.

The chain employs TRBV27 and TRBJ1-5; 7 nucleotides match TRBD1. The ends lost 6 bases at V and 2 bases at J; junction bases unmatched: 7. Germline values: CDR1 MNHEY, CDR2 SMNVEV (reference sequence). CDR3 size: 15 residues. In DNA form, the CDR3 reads TGTGCCAGCAGCCCCAGGGGGAGAGGCAATCAGCCCCAGCATTTT. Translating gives CASSPRGRGNQPQHF.

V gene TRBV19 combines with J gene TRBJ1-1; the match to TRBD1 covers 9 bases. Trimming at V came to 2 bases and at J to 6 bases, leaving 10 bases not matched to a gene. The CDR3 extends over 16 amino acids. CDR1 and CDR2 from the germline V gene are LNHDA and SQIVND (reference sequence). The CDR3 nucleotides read TGTGCCAGTAGTATAAACCCCGGGACAGGGATGGCTGAAGCTTTCTTT. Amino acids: CASSINPGTGMAEAFF.

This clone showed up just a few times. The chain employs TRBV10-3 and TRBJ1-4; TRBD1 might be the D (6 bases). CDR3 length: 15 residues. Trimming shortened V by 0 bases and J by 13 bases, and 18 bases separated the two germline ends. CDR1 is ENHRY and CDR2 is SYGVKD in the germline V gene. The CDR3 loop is CAISESFTGRVGLFF. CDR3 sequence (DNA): TGTGCCATCAGTGAGTCGTTTACAGGGCGAGTCGGACTGTTTTTT.

In nucleotides, the CDR3 is TGCGCCAGCAGCTTGGTCTTGCAGGGTGGGTACGAGCAGTACTTC. This codes for CASSLVLQGGYEQYF. This rearrangement joins TRBV5-1 to TRBJ2-7; maybe TRBD1 (5 bases). Trimming took off 0 bases at V and 4 bases at J, with 14 bases between the two ends. Germline lookup yields CDR1 SGHRS and CDR2 YFSETQ. The CDR3 is 15 residues long.